The 26 T cell receptor beta chains below all came from one sample that was sequenced in a study of cytomegalovirus exposure and HLA in healthy donors. TCRdb's table, derived via immunoSEQ multiplex PCR, lists solely in-frame clones and lacks some. The table shows 150,000 to 200,000 clones, with around 80% occurring only once. The sequenced sample was PBMCs. Every receptor here comes from a woman aged 25 to 39 in good health and CMV-seronegative.

The sample holds one count of this clone. J is TRBJ1-2 and V is TRBV6-5; D call uncertain. The CDR3 extends over 15 amino acids. Germline loops: CDR1 MNHEY, CDR2 SVGAGI. Deletions cut 0 bases from V and 2 bases from J, with 10 bases between. CDR3 in amino acids: CASSYSFPGNYGYTF. The CDR3 nucleotides are TGTGCCAGCAGTTACTCGTTTCCGGGGAACTATGGCTACACCTTC.

The rearrangement links TRBV5-1 to TRBJ1-2, with 8 bases aligning to TRBD1. J lost 5 bases, V lost 4 bases, and 7 bases had no gene match. CDR3 length: 14 amino acids. Germline loops: CDR1 SGHRS, CDR2 YFSETQ. The CDR3 here is CASSTLDRVYGYTF. CDR3 DNA: TGCGCCAGCAGCACGCTGGACAGGGTTTATGGCTACACCTTC.

A note on this clone: This specimen includes other DNA sequences encoding the same CDR3. The chain employs TRBV5-1 and TRBJ2-7; perhaps TRBD2 as D (5 bases). Germline assignment: CDR1 SGHRS and CDR2 YFSETQ. The germline V and J ends were trimmed by 4 bases and 0 bases, with 14 bases remaining between them. The CDR3 is 15 amino acids. The CDR3 DNA reads as TGCGCCAGCAGCAGGACGTCTGGGAGCTCCTACGAGCAGTACTTC. This encodes CASSRTSGSSYEQYF.

The CDR3 DNA reads as TGTGCCAGCAGCGTGACGCAGGGAGGTTACGAGCAGTACTTC. It codes for CASSVTQGGYEQYF. The chain carries TRBV7-9 and TRBJ2-7; a possible D gene is TRBD2 (6 bases). The germline gives CDR1 SEHNR, CDR2 FQNEAQ (reference sequence). CDR3 length: 14 residues. Trimming shortened V by 5 bases and J by 4 bases, and 15 bases separated the two germline ends.

This clone showed up just a few times. The rearrangement joins TRBV7-9 to TRBJ2-7, with 10 bases aligning to TRBD2. Looked up from germline, CDR1 is SEHNR and CDR2 is FQNEAQ (reference sequence). Trimming cost V 5 bases and J 4 bases; bases outside gene matches: 8. This CDR3 is built from 15 residues. Written as DNA, the CDR3 is TGTGCCAGCAGCCCGACTACTAGCGGGATATACGAGCAGTACTTC. Its translation is CASSPTTSGIYEQYF. The whole variable domain, filled in from reference TRBV7-9 and TRBJ2-7, reads DTGVSQNPRHKITKRGQNVTFRCDPISEHNRLYWYRQTLGQGPEFLTYFQNEAQLEKSRLLSDRFSAERPKGSFSTLEIQRTEQGDSAMYLCASSPTTSGIYEQYFGPGTRLTVT.

The genes are TRBV5-1 and TRBJ1-6; D may be TRBD1 (6 bases). V lost 2 bases, J lost 7 bases, and 7 bases lay in between. The germline CDR1 and CDR2 sequences are SGHRS and YFSETQ. CDR3 length: 13 residues. The CDR3 DNA follows: TGCGCCAGCAGCTTAGGACAGAATTCACCCCTCCACTTT. Amino acid sequence: CASSLGQNSPLHF.

The V and J genes are TRBV11-1 and TRBJ2-7, with TRBD1 matching over 10 bases. With 5 bases clipped from V and 3 bases from J, the junction kept 4 bases outside the gene matches. Germline V CDR1 and CDR2: SGHAT, FQDESV (reference sequence). The CDR3 has 14 amino acids. The CDR3 sequence is CASSHRDRGYEQYF. CDR3 in DNA: TGTGCCAGCAGCCACCGGGACAGGGGCTACGAGCAGTACTTC.

The V and J genes are TRBV7-2 and TRBJ2-2; D is unresolved. The germline V and J ends were trimmed by 3 bases and 8 bases, with 7 bases remaining between them. Germline V gene lookup returns CDR1 SGHTA and CDR2 FQGNSA. This CDR3 is built from 12 residues. This chain's CDR3 is CASSFFPGELFF. CDR3 sequence (DNA): TGTGCCAGCAGCTTCTTTCCGGGGGAGCTGTTTTTT.

This chain links TRBV5-6 with TRBJ2-2; weak D call: TRBD1 (5 bases). Germline V CDR1 and CDR2: SGHDT, YYEEEE. This CDR3 has 15 amino acids. The ends were cut back, 2 bases at V and 5 bases at J, with 13 bases in the middle. This chain's CDR3 is CASSFVGARTGELFF. The CDR3 nucleotides are TGTGCCAGCAGCTTTGTAGGGGCGCGTACCGGGGAGCTGTTTTTT. Using reference TRBV5-6 and TRBJ2-2 for the parts outside the CDR3, the full variable domain is DAGVTQSPTHLIKTRGQQVTLRCSPKSGHDTVSWYQQALGQGPQFIFQYYEEEERQRGNFPDRFSGHQFPNYSSELNVNALLLGDSALYLCASSFVGARTGELFFGEGSRLTVL.

The chain links TRBV28 to TRBJ2-2; 9 bases are shared with TRBD1. Trimming cost V 7 bases and J 4 bases; bases outside gene matches: 7. This CDR3 region has 15 residues. Germline V gene data show CDR1 as MDHEN and CDR2 as SYDVKM. This CDR3 reads CASNGRDRVTGELFF. The DNA for the CDR3 is TGTGCCAGCAACGGCCGGGACAGGGTCACCGGGGAGCTGTTTTTT.

This chain joins TRBV14 and TRBJ1-1; no definite D call. The CDR3 consists of 13 residues. Trimming removed 3 bases at V and 5 bases at J, with 10 bases between. Germline V lookup: CDR1 SGHDN, CDR2 FVKESK. This chain's CDR3 is CASSHERTTEAFF. CDR3 bases: TGTGCCAGCAGCCATGAGCGGACTACTGAAGCTTTCTTT.

The chain recombines TRBV25-1 with TRBJ2-7; D might be TRBD1 (6 bases). Germline values: CDR1 MGHDK, CDR2 SYGVNS. The length of the CDR3 is 13 residues. The V end was cut by 7 bases, the J end by 1 base, with 11 bases between. CDR3 sequence reads: CASKQGLSYEQYF. The CDR3 coding sequence is TGTGCCAGCAAGCAGGGGCTTTCCTACGAGCAGTACTTC.

V gene TRBV11-2 combines with J gene TRBJ2-7; possibly TRBD2 for D (5 bases). Trimming took 5 bases from V and 3 from J, leaving 17 bases between them. This CDR3 has 15 amino acids. Germline CDR1 reads SGHAT; CDR2 reads FQNNGV. The CDR3 DNA follows: TGTGCCAGCAGCCCCCTTTGGGAGAGGGTCTACGAGCAGTACTTC. It codes for CASSPLWERVYEQYF.

CDR3 amino acids: CASSSPGVTEAFF. CDR3 bases: TGTGCCAGCAGCTCCCCCGGGGTCACTGAAGCTTTCTTT. The J gene is TRBJ1-1, the V gene TRBV7-3; D uncertain. Germline-derived CDR1 and CDR2 are SGHTA and FQGTGA. The ends were cut back, 4 bases at V and 4 bases at J, with 10 bases in the middle. The CDR3 has 13 amino acids.

The chain employs TRBV15 and TRBJ2-7; TRBD1 is a possible D gene (6 bases). Trimming stripped 1 base from V and 3 bases from J, with 16 bases between. CDR1 is LNHNV, CDR2 YYDKDF, per germline (reference sequence). CDR3 length: 16 residues. CDR3 sequence: CATSRGPRGSHYEQYF. The CDR3 coding sequence is TGTGCCACCAGCAGAGGTCCCAGGGGCTCTCACTACGAGCAGTACTTC. Based on the CDR3 plus reference TRBV15 and TRBJ2-7, the full variable domain is DAMVIQNPRYQVTQFGKPVTLSCSQTLNHNVMYWYQQKSSQAPKLLFHYYDKDFNNEADTPDNFQSRRPNTSFCFLDIRSPGLGDTAMYLCATSRGPRGSHYEQYFGPGTRLTVT.

The chain joins TRBV6-1 to TRBJ1-4, with D perhaps matching TRBD1 (5 bases). CDR3 length: 15 residues. Trimming took off 7 bases at V and 1 base at J, with 13 bases between the two ends. The germline V gene encodes CDR1 MNHNS and CDR2 SASEGT. CDR3 loop: CASTNTGGTNEKLFF. CDR3 nucleotides: TGTGCCAGCACGAACACGGGGGGAACTAATGAAAAACTGTTTTTT.

J is TRBJ2-3 and V is TRBV7-2, with 8 bases fitting TRBD2. Germline V gene sequence: CDR1 SGHTA, CDR2 FQGNSA. The J segment lost 2 bases and the V segment lost 8 bases, leaving 12 bases of the junction unmatched. This CDR3 region has 16 residues. The CDR3 DNA reads TGTGCCAGCCAACCATGGAGAGCGGGAGACACAGATACGCAGTATTTT. Translated: CASQPWRAGDTDTQYF.

The chain is built from TRBV5-1 and TRBJ1-1, with 7 bases lining up with TRBD1. Germline CDR1 is SGHRS and CDR2 is YFSETQ. Trimming at V came to 3 bases and at J to 2 bases, leaving 19 bases not matched to a gene. The CDR3 is made up of 19 amino acids. The CDR3, as DNA: TGCGCCAGCAGCTACGCCTTAGCCCGACAGGGCGGTTTCAACACTGAAGCTTTCTTT. Residues: CASSYALARQGGFNTEAFF.

The genes are TRBV5-1 and TRBJ2-1; TRBD2 agrees at 13 bases. The trim removed 4 bases at V and 7 bases at J, leaving 8 bases unmatched. The CDR3 has 16 amino acids. CDR1 is SGHRS, CDR2 YFSETQ, per germline. This chain's CDR3 is CASSQGGLAGKNEQFF. The CDR3 DNA reads TGCGCCAGCAGCCAGGGGGGACTAGCGGGAAAGAATGAGCAGTTCTTC.

The genes are TRBV9 and TRBJ1-6; D might be TRBD1 (5 bases). The CDR3 runs 14 residues. Trimming left V 2 bases short and J 7 bases short, with 10 bases between. From germline, CDR1 is SGDLS and CDR2 YYNGEE. The chain's CDR3 is CASSVGGENSPLHF. For the CDR3, the DNA is TGTGCCAGCAGCGTGGGGGGGGAAAATTCACCCCTCCACTTT.

This clone has a single count. The V and J genes are TRBV2 and TRBJ1-4, with D maybe TRBD1 (5 bases). Germline-derived CDR1 and CDR2 are SNHLY and FYNNEI. The CDR3 is 14 amino acids. Trimming removed 6 bases at V and 7 bases at J, with 15 bases between. The CDR3 DNA is TGTGCCAGCAGCCCCACTTCCGGGGGTGAAAAACTGTTTTTT. It codes for CASSPTSGGEKLFF. The whole variable domain, remainder taken from reference TRBV2 and TRBJ1-4, is EPEVTQTPSHQVTQMGQEVILRCVPISNHLYFYWYRQILGQKVEFLVSFYNNEISEKSEIFDDQFSVERPDGSNFTLKIRSTKLEDSAMYFCASSPTSGGEKLFFGSGTQLSVL.

The chain employs TRBV5-1 and TRBJ2-7; 11 bases fit TRBD1. The CDR3 covers 16 residues. V shed 4 bases, J shed 3 bases, and the junction held 9 bases outside the gene matches. Germline V lookup: CDR1 SGHRS, CDR2 YFSETQ. CDR3 nucleotide sequence: TGCGCCAGCAGCCCGGGGACAGGGGGGAGGGACTACGAGCAGTACTTC. Encoded protein: CASSPGTGGRDYEQYF. Variable domain in full (rest from reference TRBV5-1 and TRBJ2-7): KAGVTQTPRYLIKTRGQQVTLSCSPISGHRSVSWYQQTPGQGLQFLFEYFSETQRNKGNFPGRFSGRQFSNSRSEMNVSTLELGDSALYLCASSPGTGGRDYEQYFGPGTRLTVT.

The gene calls are TRBV5-6 and TRBJ2-7, with 8 bases aligning to TRBD2. The CDR3 extends over 16 amino acids. V shed 1 base and J 3 bases; nucleotides not matched to a gene: 9. Germline CDR1 is SGHDT and CDR2 is YYEEEE. The CDR3 loop reads CASSLQSGGLVYEQYF. The CDR3 DNA follows: TGTGCCAGCAGCTTGCAGAGCGGGGGACTAGTCTACGAGCAGTACTTC.

V usage is TRBV5-1 and J usage is TRBJ1-5; D is unclear. This CDR3 spans 15 amino acids. Germline lookup yields CDR1 SGHRS and CDR2 YFSETQ. Trimming shortened V by 0 bases and J by 2 bases, and 9 bases separated the two germline ends. CDR3 sequence (DNA): TGCGCCAGCAGCTTGGGCGGGATAGGCAATCAGCCCCAGCATTTT. This sequence encodes CASSLGGIGNQPQHF.

The V gene is TRBV4-1, the J gene TRBJ2-2; 11 bases line up with TRBD1. This CDR3 comprises 15 residues. Trimming at V came to 5 bases and at J to 4 bases, leaving 3 bases not matched to a gene. Germline lookup yields CDR1 MGHRA and CDR2 YSYEKL. The CDR3: CASSWGQGGTGELFF. Here the CDR3 DNA reads TGCGCCAGCAGCTGGGGACAGGGGGGCACCGGGGAGCTGTTTTTT.

This clone has a count of ten or more. This rearrangement joins TRBV5-4 to TRBJ2-3, with D possibly matching TRBD1 (6 bases). The germline CDR1 and CDR2 sequences are SGHNT and YYREEE (reference sequence). Trimming took 2 bases from V and 2 from J, leaving 21 bases between them. This CDR3 region has 18 residues. The CDR3 reads CASSFASVTGPHTDTQYF. The CDR3 nucleotides read TGTGCCAGCAGCTTTGCGAGTGTGACAGGACCCCACACAGATACGCAGTATTTT.